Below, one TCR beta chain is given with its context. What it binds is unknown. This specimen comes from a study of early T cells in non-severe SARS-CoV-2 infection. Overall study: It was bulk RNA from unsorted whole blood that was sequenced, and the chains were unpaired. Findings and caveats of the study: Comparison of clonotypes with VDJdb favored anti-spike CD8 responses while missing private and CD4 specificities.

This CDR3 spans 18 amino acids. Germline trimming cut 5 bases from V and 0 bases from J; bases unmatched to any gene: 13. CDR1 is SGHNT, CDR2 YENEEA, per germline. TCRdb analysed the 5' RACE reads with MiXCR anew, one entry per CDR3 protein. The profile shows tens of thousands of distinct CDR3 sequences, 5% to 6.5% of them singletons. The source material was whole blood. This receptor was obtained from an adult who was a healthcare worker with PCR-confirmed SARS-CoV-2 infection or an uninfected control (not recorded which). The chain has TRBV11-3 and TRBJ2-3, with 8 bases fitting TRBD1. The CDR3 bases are TGTGCCAGCAGCCCGGGACAGGCTTCGCTCTCTAGCACAGATACGCAGTATTTT. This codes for CASSPGQASLSSTDTQYF.